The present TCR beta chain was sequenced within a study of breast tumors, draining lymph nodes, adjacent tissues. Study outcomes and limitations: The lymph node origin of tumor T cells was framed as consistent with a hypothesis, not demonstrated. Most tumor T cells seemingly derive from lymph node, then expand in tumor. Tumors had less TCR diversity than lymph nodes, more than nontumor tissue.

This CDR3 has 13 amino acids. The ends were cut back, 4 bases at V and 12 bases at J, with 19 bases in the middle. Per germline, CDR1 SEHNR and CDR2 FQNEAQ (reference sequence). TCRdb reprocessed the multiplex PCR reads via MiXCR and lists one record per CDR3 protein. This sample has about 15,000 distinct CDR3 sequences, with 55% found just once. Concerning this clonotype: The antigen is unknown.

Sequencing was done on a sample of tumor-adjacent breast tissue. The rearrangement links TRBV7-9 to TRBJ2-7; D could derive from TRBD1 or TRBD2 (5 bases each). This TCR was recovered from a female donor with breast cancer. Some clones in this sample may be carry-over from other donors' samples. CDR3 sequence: CASSCGRLTEVYF. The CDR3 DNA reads TGTGCCAGCAGCTGCGGGCGGTTGACAGAAGTGTACTTC. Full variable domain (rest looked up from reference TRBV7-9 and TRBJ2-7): DTGVSQNPRHKITKRGQNVTFRCDPISEHNRLYWYRQTLGQGPEFLTYFQNEAQLEKSRLLSDRFSAERPKGSFSTLEIQRTEQGDSAMYLCASSCGRLTEVYFGPGTRLTVT.